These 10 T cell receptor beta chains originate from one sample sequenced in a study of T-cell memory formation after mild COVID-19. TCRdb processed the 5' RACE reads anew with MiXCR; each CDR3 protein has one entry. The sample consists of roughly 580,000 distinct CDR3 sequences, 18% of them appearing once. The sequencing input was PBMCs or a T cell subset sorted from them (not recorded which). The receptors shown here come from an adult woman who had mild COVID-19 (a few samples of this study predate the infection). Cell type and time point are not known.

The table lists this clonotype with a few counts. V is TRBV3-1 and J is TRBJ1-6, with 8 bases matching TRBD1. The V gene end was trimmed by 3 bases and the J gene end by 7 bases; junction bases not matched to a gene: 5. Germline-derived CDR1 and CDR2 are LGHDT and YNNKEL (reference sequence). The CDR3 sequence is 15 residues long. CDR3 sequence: CASSQETGANSPLHF. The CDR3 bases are TGTGCCAGCAGCCAGGAGACAGGGGCGAATTCACCCCTCCACTTT.

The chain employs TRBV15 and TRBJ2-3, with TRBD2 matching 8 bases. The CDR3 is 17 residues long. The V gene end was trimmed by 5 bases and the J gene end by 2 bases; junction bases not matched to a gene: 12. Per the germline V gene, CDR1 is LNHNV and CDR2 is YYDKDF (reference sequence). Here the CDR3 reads CATSRRGLAEITDTQYF. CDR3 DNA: TGTGCCACCAGCCGCCGAGGACTAGCAGAGATCACAGATACGCAGTATTTT.

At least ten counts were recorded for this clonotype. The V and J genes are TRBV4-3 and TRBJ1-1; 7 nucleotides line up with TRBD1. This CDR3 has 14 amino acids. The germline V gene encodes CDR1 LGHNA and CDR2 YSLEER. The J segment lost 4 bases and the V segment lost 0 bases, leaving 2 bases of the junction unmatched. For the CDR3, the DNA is TGCGCCAGCAGCCAAGACAGGGGGGGCACTGAAGCTTTCTTT. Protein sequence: CASSQDRGGTEAFF.

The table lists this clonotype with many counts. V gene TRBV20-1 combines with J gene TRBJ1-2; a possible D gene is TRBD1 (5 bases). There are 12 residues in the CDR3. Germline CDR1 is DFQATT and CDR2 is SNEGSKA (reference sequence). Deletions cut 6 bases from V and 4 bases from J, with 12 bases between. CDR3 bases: TGCAGTGCCTCTCTAAGGGGCTATGGCTACACCTTC. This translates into CSASLRGYGYTF.

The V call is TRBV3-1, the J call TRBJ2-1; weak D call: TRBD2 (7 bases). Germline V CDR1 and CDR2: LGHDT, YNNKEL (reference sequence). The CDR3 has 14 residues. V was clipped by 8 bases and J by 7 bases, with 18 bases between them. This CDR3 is CASARGGGANEQFF. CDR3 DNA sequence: TGTGCCAGCGCTAGGGGGGGAGGTGCGAATGAGCAGTTCTTC.

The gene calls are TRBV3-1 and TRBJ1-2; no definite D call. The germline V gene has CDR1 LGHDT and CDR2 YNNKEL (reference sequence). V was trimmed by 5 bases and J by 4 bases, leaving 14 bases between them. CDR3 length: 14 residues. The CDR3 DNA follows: TGTGCCAGCAGCTTTCATACACCACCCTATGGCTACACCTTC. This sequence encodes CASSFHTPPYGYTF.

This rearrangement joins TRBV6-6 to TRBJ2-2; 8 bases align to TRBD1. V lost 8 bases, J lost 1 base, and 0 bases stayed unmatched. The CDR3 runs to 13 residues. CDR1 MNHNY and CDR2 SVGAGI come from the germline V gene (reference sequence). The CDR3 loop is CASGTGNTGELFF. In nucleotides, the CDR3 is TGTGCCAGCGGGACAGGGAACACCGGGGAGCTGTTTTTT.

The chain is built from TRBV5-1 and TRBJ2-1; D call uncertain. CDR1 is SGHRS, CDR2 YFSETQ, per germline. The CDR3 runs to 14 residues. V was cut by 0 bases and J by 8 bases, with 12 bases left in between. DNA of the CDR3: TGCGCCAGCAGCTTGGAGCTAGGGATCGATGAGCAGTTCTTC. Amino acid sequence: CASSLELGIDEQFF.

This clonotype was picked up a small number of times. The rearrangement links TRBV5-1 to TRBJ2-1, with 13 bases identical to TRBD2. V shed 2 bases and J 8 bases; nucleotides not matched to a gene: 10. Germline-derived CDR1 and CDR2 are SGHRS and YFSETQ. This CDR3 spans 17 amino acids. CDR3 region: CASSFGLAGAPSHEQFF. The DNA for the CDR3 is TGCGCCAGCAGCTTCGGACTAGCGGGGGCCCCAAGTCATGAGCAGTTCTTC.

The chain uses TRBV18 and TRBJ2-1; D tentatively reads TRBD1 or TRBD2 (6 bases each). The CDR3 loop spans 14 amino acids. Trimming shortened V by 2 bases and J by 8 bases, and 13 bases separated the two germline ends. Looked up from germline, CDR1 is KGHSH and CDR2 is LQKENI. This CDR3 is CASSPRGEDYEQFF. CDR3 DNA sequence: TGTGCCAGCTCACCAAGGGGGGAGGACTATGAGCAGTTCTTC. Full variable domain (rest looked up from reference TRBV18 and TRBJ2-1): NAGVMQNPRHLVRRRGQEARLRCSPMKGHSHVYWYRQLPEEGLKFMVYLQKENIIDESGMPKERFSAEFPKEGPSILRIQQVVRGDSAAYFCASSPRGEDYEQFFGPGTRLTVL.